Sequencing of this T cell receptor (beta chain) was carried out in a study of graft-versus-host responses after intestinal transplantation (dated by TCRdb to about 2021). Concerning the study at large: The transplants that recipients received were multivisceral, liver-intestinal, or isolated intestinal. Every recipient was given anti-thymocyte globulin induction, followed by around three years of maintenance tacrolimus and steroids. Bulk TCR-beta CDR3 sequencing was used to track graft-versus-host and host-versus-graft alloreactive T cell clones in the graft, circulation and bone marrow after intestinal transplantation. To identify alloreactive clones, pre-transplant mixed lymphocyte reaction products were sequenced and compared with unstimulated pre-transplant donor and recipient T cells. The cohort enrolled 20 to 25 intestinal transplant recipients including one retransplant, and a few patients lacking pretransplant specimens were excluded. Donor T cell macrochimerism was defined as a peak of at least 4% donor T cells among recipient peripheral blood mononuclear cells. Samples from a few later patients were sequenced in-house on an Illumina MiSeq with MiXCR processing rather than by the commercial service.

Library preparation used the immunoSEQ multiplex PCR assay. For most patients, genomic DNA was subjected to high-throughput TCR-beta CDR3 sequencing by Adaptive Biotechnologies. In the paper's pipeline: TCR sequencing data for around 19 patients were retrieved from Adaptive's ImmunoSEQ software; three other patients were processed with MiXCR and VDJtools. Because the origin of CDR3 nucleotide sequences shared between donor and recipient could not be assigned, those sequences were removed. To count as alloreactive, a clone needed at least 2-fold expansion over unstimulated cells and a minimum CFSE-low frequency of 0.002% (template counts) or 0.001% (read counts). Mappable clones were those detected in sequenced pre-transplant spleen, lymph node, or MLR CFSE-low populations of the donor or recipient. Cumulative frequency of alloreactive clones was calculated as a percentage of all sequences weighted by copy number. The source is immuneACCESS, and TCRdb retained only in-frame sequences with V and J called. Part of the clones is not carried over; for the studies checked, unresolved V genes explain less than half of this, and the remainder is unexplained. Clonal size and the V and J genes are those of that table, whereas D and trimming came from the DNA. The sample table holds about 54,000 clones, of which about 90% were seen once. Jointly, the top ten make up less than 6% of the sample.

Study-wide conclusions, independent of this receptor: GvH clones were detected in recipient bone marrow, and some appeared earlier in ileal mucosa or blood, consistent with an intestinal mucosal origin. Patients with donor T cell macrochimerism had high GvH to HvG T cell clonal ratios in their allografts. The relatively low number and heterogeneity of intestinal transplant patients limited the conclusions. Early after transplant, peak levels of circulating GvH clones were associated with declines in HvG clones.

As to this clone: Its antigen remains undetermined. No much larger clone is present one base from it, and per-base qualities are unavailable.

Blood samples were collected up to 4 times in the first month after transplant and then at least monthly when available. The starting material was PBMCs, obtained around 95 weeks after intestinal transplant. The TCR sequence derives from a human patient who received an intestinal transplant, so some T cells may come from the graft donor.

CDR3 reads: CASSLGDRPITGELFF. The base sequence is TGTGCCAGCAGCTTGGGGGACCGACCCATTACCGGGGAGCTGTTTTTT. The chain is made from TRBV5-8 and TRBJ2-2; the D match is possibly TRBD1 or TRBD2, with 5 bases aligned in each. The CDR3, from cysteine to phenylalanine, totals 16 residues. Only the CDR3 DNA is retained, 48 bases long and in frame from the first base. V is shortened by 0 bases, J by 5 bases, and the region joining them spans 14 bases. For CDR1 and CDR2, the germline V gene lists SGHTS and YDEGEE.